Listed below are T cell receptor beta chains from one sample, sequenced in a study of cytomegalovirus exposure and HLA in healthy donors. Clones were read by immunoSEQ multiplex PCR, and TCRdb kept only the in-frame ones, dropping some. The sample contains 200,000 to 250,000 clones, less than 85% of which appear only once. Input material: PBMCs. The source is a girl aged 2-10 years in good health and CMV-seronegative. The CDR3 runs from the conserved cysteine through the conserved F or W. The order of the fields is V gene, D gene, J gene, CDR3 length, CDR3 protein. A D gene is named only where the DNA matches it firmly.

>TRBV29-1|TRBD1|TRBJ1-4|13
CSVTKGADEKLFF
>TRBV5-1|TRBD1|TRBJ2-7|16
CASSLEGTGSTYEQYF
>TRBV19|-|TRBJ2-2|14
CASSPREGTGELFF
>TRBV5-1|-|TRBJ1-1|13
CASSLRVNTEAFF
>TRBV2|TRBD1|TRBJ1-5|17
CASSRDRGIGGNQPQHF
>TRBV27|-|TRBJ1-6|15
CASSLLRGVSSPLHF
>TRBV5-6|-|TRBJ2-2|16
CASTSSRTANTGELFF
>TRBV12-5|TRBD1|TRBJ1-6|15
CASATGIPYNSPLHF
>TRBV7-8|-|TRBJ2-7|15
CASSLYGRVVGEQYF
>TRBV5-6|-|TRBJ2-2|16
CASSLEGFGLTGELFF
>TRBV5-1|TRBD2|TRBJ2-3|15
CASSLIAGSTDTQYF
>TRBV5-5|-|TRBJ2-7|15
CASSLGRDPGYEQYF
>TRBV27|-|TRBJ1-2|15
CASSTRGGVRYGYTF
>TRBV5-4|TRBD1|TRBJ2-3|14
CASSLDSGGDTQYF
>TRBV29-1|-|TRBJ2-4|14
CSVEQQLAKNIQYF
>TRBV2|-|TRBJ1-5|15
CASSDSRGVNQPQHF
>TRBV27|TRBD1|TRBJ1-3|15
CASSLRGRSGNTIYF
>TRBV27|TRBD2|TRBJ2-7|15
CASSLLGREPYEQYF
>TRBV29-1|-|TRBJ1-2|14
CSVEDQAGMNRNTF
>TRBV19|TRBD1|TRBJ1-5|12
CATRQGNQPQHF
>TRBV18|TRBD2|TRBJ2-7|16
CASSPMIAGVGYEQYF
>TRBV4-1|-|TRBJ1-3|15
CASSQPYAGKNTIYF
>TRBV5-5|-|TRBJ2-6|14
CASSLGSGANVLTF
>TRBV6-5|-|-|11
CASSSRYEQYF
>TRBV7-9|-|TRBJ1-1|11
CSSSASAEAFF
>TRBV5-4|TRBD1|TRBJ1-2|14
CASSLGDRDYGYTF
>TRBV5-1|-|TRBJ1-1|14
CASSLELGSAEAFF
>TRBV6-1|-|TRBJ2-1|14
CATLRRIWYNEQFF
>TRBV20-1|-|TRBJ1-1|11
CSLALNTEAFF
>TRBV6-5|-|TRBJ1-1|13
CASSYRGNTEAFF
>TRBV5-6|-|TRBJ2-7|11
CASSALDEQYF
>TRBV5-1|TRBD1|TRBJ1-2|14
CASSLEGTGYGYTF
>TRBV19|-|TRBJ2-1|14
CASSSSPGNGEQFF
>TRBV7-7|TRBD2|TRBJ2-3|15
CASSLGGGVTDTQYF
>TRBV6-1|TRBD2|TRBJ2-5|15
CASSEPGAGVETQYF
>TRBV6-1|-|TRBJ1-1|14
CASSVSSGRTEAFF
>TRBV19|TRBD1|TRBJ2-4|12
CASSIVGQGRYF
>TRBV5-6|TRBD2|TRBJ2-5|13
CASNGLALETQYF
>TRBV6-5|-|TRBJ2-7|15
CASSYYTGGGYEQYF
>TRBV28|-|TRBJ2-7|12
CASQRTGDEQYF
>TRBV5-4|TRBD1|TRBJ1-1|15
CASSPEDRLNTEAFF
>TRBV4-2|TRBD2|TRBJ2-1|15
CASSTTSGIYNEQFF
>TRBV14|TRBD2|TRBJ2-7|12
CASKLGGSAQYF
>TRBV30|TRBD2|TRBJ2-7|13
CASKLAGTYEQYF
>TRBV21-1|-|TRBJ1-2|14
CASNGHLMWYGYTF
>TRBV5-1|TRBD1|TRBJ2-5|13
CASKVQGFETQYF
>TRBV5-1|-|TRBJ1-2|18
CASSGPGKNSPYFYGYTF
>TRBV29-1|-|TRBJ1-5|13
CSVAPGLGQPQHF
>TRBV5-1|TRBD1|TRBJ1-6|16
CASSLEPGQNNSPLHF
>TRBV19|TRBD1|TRBJ2-5|15
CASSQGQGVQETQYF
>TRBV19|TRBD2|TRBJ2-1|16
CASSNGGGPVFWGQFF
>TRBV14|-|TRBJ1-2|13
CASSQGGYYGYTF
>TRBV27|TRBD1|-|15
CASSSPGTGFFEQYF